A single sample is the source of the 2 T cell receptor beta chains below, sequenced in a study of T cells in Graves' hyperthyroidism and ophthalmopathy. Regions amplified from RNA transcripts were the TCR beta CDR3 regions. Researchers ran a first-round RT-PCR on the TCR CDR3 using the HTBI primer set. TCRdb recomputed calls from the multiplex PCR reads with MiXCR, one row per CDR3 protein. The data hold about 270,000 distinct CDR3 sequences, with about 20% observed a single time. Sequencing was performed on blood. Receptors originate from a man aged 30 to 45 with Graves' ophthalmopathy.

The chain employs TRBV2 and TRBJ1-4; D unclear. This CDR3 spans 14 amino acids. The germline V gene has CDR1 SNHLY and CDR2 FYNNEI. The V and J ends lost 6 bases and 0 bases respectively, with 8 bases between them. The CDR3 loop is CASSPYTTNEKLFF. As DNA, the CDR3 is TGTGCCAGCAGCCCCTATACAACTAATGAAAAACTGTTTTTT.

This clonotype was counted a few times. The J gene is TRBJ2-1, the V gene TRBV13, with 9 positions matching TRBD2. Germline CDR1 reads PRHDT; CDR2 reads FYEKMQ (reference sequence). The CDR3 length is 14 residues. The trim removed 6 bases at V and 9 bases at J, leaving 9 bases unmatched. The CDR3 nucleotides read TGTGCCAGCAGAGGTTCGCGGGAGGGCCGTGAGCAGTTCTTC. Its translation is CASRGSREGREQFF.